This passage covers 18 T cell receptor beta chains from one sample sequenced in a study of blood T cell repertoires in COVID-19 (dated by TCRdb to 2019 to 2021). Receptor libraries were prepared by the immunoSEQ multiplex PCR assay. What TCRdb holds here is the immuneACCESS table cut down to in-frame rearrangements. Part of the clones is not present; checked against another copy, under half of the missing clones reflect an unresolved V gene, and the others are unexplained. The sample contains 120,000 to 150,000 clones, 60% to 85% of them found a single time. About 15% of the sample is held by the ten biggest clonotypes. Source material: peripheral blood. Source of these receptors: a man aged 45-60 years with acute or convalescent COVID-19.

The rearrangement links TRBV6-9 to TRBJ1-6; 7 bases map to TRBD1. Germline assignment: CDR1 MNHGY and CDR2 SVAAGI. The CDR3 contains 14 residues. The V segment lost 6 bases and the J segment 8 bases; nucleotides outside the gene matches: 7. This CDR3 is CASSRDRADSPLHF. Written as DNA, the CDR3 is TGTGCCAGCAGCAGAGACAGGGCGGATTCACCCCTCCACTTT.

The chain is built from TRBV10-3 and TRBJ2-3, with 15 bases matching TRBD2. The V gene end was trimmed by 9 bases and the J gene end by 2 bases; junction bases not matched to a gene: 3. This CDR3 is 15 amino acids long. Germline lookup yields CDR1 ENHRY and CDR2 SYGVKD. The CDR3 here is CAMGLAGGPTDTQYF. Written as DNA, the CDR3 is TGTGCCATGGGACTAGCGGGGGGCCCCACAGATACGCAGTATTTT.

The V call is TRBV30, the J call TRBJ1-4; TRBD1 aligns across 9 bases. With V trimmed by 3 bases and J by 7 bases, 3 bases remained unmatched. This CDR3 is built from 13 residues. Per germline, CDR1 GTSNPN and CDR2 SVGIG (reference sequence). The CDR3 region has the DNA TGTGCCTGGAGCCGACAGGGGGGTGAAAAACTGTTTTTT. This codes for CAWSRQGGEKLFF. The variable domain in full, completed from reference TRBV30 and TRBJ1-4, reads SQTIHQWPATLVQPVGSPLSLECTVEGTSNPNLYWYRQAAGRGLQLLFYSVGIGQISSEVPQNLSASRPQDRQFILSSKKLLLSDSGFYLCAWSRQGGEKLFFGSGTQLSVL.

The chain has TRBV19 and TRBJ2-3; no definite D call. CDR1 and CDR2 (germline): LNHDA, SQIVND (reference sequence). This CDR3 comprises 17 residues. With 7 bases removed from V and 0 bases from J, the gap between germline ends came to 20 bases. CDR3 nucleotide sequence: TGTGCCAGTATCGAGATGAGATCCATAGCTAGCACAGATACGCAGTATTTT. Encoded protein: CASIEMRSIASTDTQYF.

The gene calls are TRBV7-3 and TRBJ1-3; the D gene is possibly TRBD1 (6 bases). The CDR3 sequence is 15 residues long. V gave up 3 bases and J gave up 3 bases, with 12 bases separating them. The germline gives CDR1 SGHTA, CDR2 FQGTGA. The CDR3 bases are TGTGCCAGCAGCTTTTCAGGGGAAAGTGGAAACACCATATATTTT. It is translated as CASSFSGESGNTIYF.

The gene calls are TRBV9 and TRBJ2-3; TRBD2 might be the D (7 bases). The V and J ends lost 3 bases and 4 bases respectively, with 12 bases between them. The CDR3 contains 14 residues. Germline V CDR1 and CDR2: SGDLS, YYNGEE. The DNA of the CDR3 is TGTGCCAGCAGCGCGGGGGGCGCCTCAGATACGCAGTATTTT. Its translation: CASSAGGASDTQYF.

The chain links TRBV5-1 to TRBJ1-2, with D unresolved. Germline loops: CDR1 SGHRS, CDR2 YFSETQ. This CDR3 is built from 14 residues. Trimming left V 0 bases short and J 3 bases short, with 9 bases between. The CDR3 region is CASSLGSGDYGYTF. The CDR3 nucleotides are TGCGCCAGCAGCTTGGGTTCCGGGGACTATGGCTACACCTTC.

The chain uses TRBV5-6 and TRBJ1-3; tentative D call: TRBD1 (6 bases). The CDR3 consists of 15 residues. V was clipped by 3 bases and J by 8 bases, with 18 bases between them. The germline V gene encodes CDR1 SGHDT and CDR2 YYEEEE. The CDR3 nucleotides are TGTGCCAGCAGCTCAGTACAGGGCGCTTTGGACACCATATATTTT. Its protein is CASSSVQGALDTIYF.

The chain uses TRBV7-9 and TRBJ2-7, with TRBD1 identical over 9 bases. Germline values: CDR1 SEHNR, CDR2 FQNEAQ (reference sequence). The CDR3 is 15 amino acids. V was clipped by 6 bases and J by 2 bases; unmatched bases: 8. The CDR3 DNA is TGTGCCAGCAGTTCCCACCGGGACAGGGCCTACGAGCAGTACTTC. Protein product: CASSSHRDRAYEQYF.

The CDR3 here is CASSLNSRDTQYF. The CDR3 DNA reads as TGCGCCAGCAGCTTGAACAGCCGAGATACGCAGTATTTT. The J gene is TRBJ2-3, the V gene TRBV5-1; the D is unclear. The germline CDR1 and CDR2 sequences are SGHRS and YFSETQ. This CDR3 comprises 13 residues. The V gene lost 1 base and the J gene lost 5 bases, with 8 bases spanning the gap.

This clone is a singleton in its sample. V and J are TRBV29-1 and TRBJ1-4; possibly TRBD1 for D (5 bases). The CDR3 consists of 11 residues. With 5 bases removed from V and 7 bases from J, the gap between germline ends came to 8 bases. CDR1 SQVTM and CDR2 ANQGSEA come from the germline V gene. CDR3 nucleotide sequence: TGCAGCGTTCTCAGGGCTGAAAAACTGTTTTTT. As protein: CSVLRAEKLFF.

The chain recombines TRBV19 with TRBJ1-2; D unresolved. The germline gives CDR1 LNHDA, CDR2 SQIVND (reference sequence). Trimming cost V 3 bases and J 4 bases, with 12 bases left between them. This CDR3 has 14 amino acids. The CDR3 DNA reads as TGTGCCAGTAGTATGTCCGGGTCCCTCTATGGCTACACCTTC. Its translation is CASSMSGSLYGYTF.

The CDR3 loop reads CASSLRASGGYNSPLHF. CDR3 in DNA: TGTGCCAGCAGCTTACGGGCCTCCGGGGGGTATAATTCACCCCTCCACTTT. The genes are TRBV7-2 and TRBJ1-6, with TRBD1 as a possible D gene (5 bases). Deletions cut 2 bases from V and 4 bases from J, with 15 bases between. CDR1 is SGHTA and CDR2 is FQGNSA in the germline V gene. The CDR3 loop spans 17 amino acids. Based on the CDR3 plus reference TRBV7-2 and TRBJ1-6, the full variable domain is GAGVSQSPSNKVTEKGKDVELRCDPISGHTALYWYRQSLGQGLEFLIYFQGNSAPDKSGLPSDRFSAERTGGSVSTLTIQRTQQEDSAVYLCASSLRASGGYNSPLHFGNGTRLTVT.

This chain connects TRBV5-4 to TRBJ1-2; D is unresolved. Per the germline V gene, CDR1 is SGHNT and CDR2 is YYREEE (reference sequence). The V end lost 0 bases, the J end lost 3 bases, and 6 bases lay between the germline ends. The CDR3 runs to 13 residues. The CDR3 spells CASSLGSDYGYTF. The CDR3 DNA reads TGTGCCAGCAGCTTGGGGTCAGACTATGGCTACACCTTC.

This sequence joins TRBV19 and TRBJ1-1; perhaps TRBD1 as D (6 bases). CDR1 is LNHDA, CDR2 SQIVND, per germline (reference sequence). V lost 5 bases to trimming and J lost 5 bases, with 15 bases between them. CDR3 size: 14 residues. CDR3: CASSFRGPSTEAFF. The CDR3 nucleotides are TGTGCCAGTAGTTTCAGGGGTCCGAGTACTGAAGCTTTCTTT.

The J gene is TRBJ1-2, the V gene TRBV10-1; D may be TRBD1 (5 bases). Trimming took off 0 bases at V and 6 bases at J, with 8 bases between the two ends. This CDR3 has 13 residues. Germline lookup yields CDR1 WNHNN and CDR2 SYGVQD (reference sequence). The CDR3 reads CASSESRAHGYTF. In DNA, the CDR3 is TGCGCCAGCAGTGAGTCCAGGGCTCATGGCTACACCTTC.

This chain joins TRBV27 and TRBJ1-5, with 7 bases matching TRBD1. With V trimmed by 6 bases and J by 4 bases, 3 bases remained unmatched. Germline V gene lookup returns CDR1 MNHEY and CDR2 SMNVEV (reference sequence). CDR3 length: 13 amino acids. The CDR3 loop reads CASRGDRNQPQHF. The CDR3 DNA is TGTGCCAGCAGGGGGGACAGAAATCAGCCCCAGCATTTT.

This rearrangement joins TRBV2 to TRBJ2-7; D perhaps matches TRBD1 (6 bases). This CDR3 is 13 amino acids long. The germline V gene encodes CDR1 SNHLY and CDR2 FYNNEI. V dropped 2 bases and J dropped 3 bases, with 8 bases sitting between them. CDR3 in amino acids: CASSELRGYEQYF. CDR3 nucleotides: TGTGCCAGCAGTGAACTCAGGGGCTACGAGCAGTACTTC.